The T cell receptor (beta chain) described here comes from a study of cytomegalovirus exposure and HLA in healthy donors (dated by TCRdb to about 2017). For context, the study as a whole: An earlier analysis of some 620 of the donors reported 276 Gb of sequence data and around 110 million unique TCR beta sequences obtained from 150 million to 200 million T cells. The study profiled the T cell repertoires of 666 subjects by immunosequencing and related them to cytomegalovirus serostatus. Typing coverage differed by locus: A, B, C, DRB1 and DQB1 were typed in about 620-630 donors, DQA1 in 522, DPA1 in some 570, and DPB1 in around 440. Rather than using new phenotypic data, the later analysis identified candidate immune exposures from TCR beta sequences and from how often those sequences occurred across donors. HLA typing included class I and class II loci at four-digit resolution. To predict cytomegalovirus infection status, the study combined high-throughput TCR immunosequencing, statistical association of individual TCRs with disease status, and machine learning. Of the 300 to 500 genotyped donors, less than 90% were placed in the genetic ancestry cluster associated with self-reported Caucasian donors. Genome-wide SNP genotypes for about 55% of the roughly 670 donors were used in a later genetic analysis, which treated that subset as a discovery cohort. In an earlier analysis of 587 of the donors, high-throughput TCR beta sequencing was used to judge whether each TCR beta V gene segment behaved as functional or pseudogenic. An early release that covered approximately 600 HLA-typed donors contained approximately 320 gigabases of sequencing data and 65 million to 100 million unique TCR sequences. The study was designed to test whether signatures of past pathogen exposure could be identified by cataloging public T cell receptors. Roughly 5 DR-DQ haplotypes were treated as single units for association and clustering because of strong linkage in the cohort. Every repertoire in the discovery cohort had been generated on one and the same sequencing platform. Alongside the repertoire data, information on donor age, sex, ethnicity and CMV serostatus was compiled. Across around 400 genotyped donors of the cohort, an average of roughly 250,000 unique TCR beta nucleotide sequences per donor were sequenced, and 15% to 20% of those sequences were non-productive. A later analysis re-examined previously published TCR beta repertoires from roughly 650 donors and added high-resolution HLA genotyping to investigate patterns of TCR occurrence. A separate validation cohort of over a hundred different subjects was used in addition to the approximately 610-subject first cohort.

Libraries were constructed by the immunoSEQ multiplex PCR assay. For the multiplex PCR, a mixture combining 60 forward primers for TCR Vbeta segments and 13 reverse primers for TCR Jbeta segments was used. A multiplex PCR assay on genomic DNA amplified the CDR3 region of rearranged TCR beta genes. On the Illumina HiSeq System, the amplified TCR beta libraries were sequenced as 87-base-pair reads. The source study handled its data this way. A later analysis tallied roughly 76 million unique TCR beta chains across the 550 to 850 repertoires, and approximately 9.9 million of those chains were shared by two or more donors. Raw reads were error-corrected and collapsed into unique sequences by a nearest-neighbor algorithm in which closely related sequences were merged to remove PCR and sequencing errors. Alignment of CDR3 sequences to IMGT reference sequences was used to assign V, D and J gene segments. For a sequence to be retained, a match of at least six nucleotides to both a V gene segment and a J gene segment was required. A rearrangement counted as productive if the CDR3 had no stop codons and remained in frame with V and J, and every other rearrangement counted as non-productive. CDR3 was defined by IMGT convention, running from the second conserved V-encoded cysteine to the conserved J-encoded phenylalanine. Sequences without an unambiguous match to a single V gene segment were excluded from the earlier analysis of about 600 of the donors. An earlier analysis of about 590 of the donors classified V segments as functional when productive rearrangements were above 56.7% and as segregating when the standard deviation between donors was above 5%. To diagnose cytomegalovirus status from the catalog of TCR beta chain sequences, a statistical classification framework was built. A later analysis assigned V and J genes by comparing TCR nucleotide sequences with IMGT/GENE-DB human TR gene sequences. In a later analysis, CDR3 sequences and most-parsimonious VDJ recombination scenarios were assigned using the TCRdist pipeline. A later analysis defined each TCR beta chain by its CDR3 amino acid sequence plus V-gene family, and excluded reads lacking a unique V-gene family. To address suspected cross-contamination and a sequencing artifact, a later analysis removed 592 highly shared, low-generation-probability nucleotide sequences. In a later analysis, a clonal expansion index for each public chain was calculated from normalized within-repertoire ranks of inferred template counts. In a later analysis, generation probabilities were computed using a VDJ recombination model fitted to out-of-frame rearrangements, and the results were checked against IGoR. A later analysis scored TCR-TCR, TCR-HLA and TCR-CMV co-occurrence with hypergeometric tests, applying a repertoire-size bias correction to TCR pairs. False discovery rates were estimated in a later analysis by permuting HLA or CMV assignments 20 times. In a later analysis, co-occurring TCRs were grouped with DBSCAN, and TCRdist sequence similarity was added when clustering was performed within HLA-allele-positive subsets. For co-occurrence clustering, repertoires with fewer than 30,000 or more than 120,000 public chains were excluded, along with four or five repertoires with anomalous nucleotide sharing. TCRdb re-hosts the immuneACCESS table, in-frame sequences only. Its copies lack some clones; in the studies checked, an unresolved V gene accounts for under half of them, and the cause for the rest is not known. V and J calls and clone size are given by that table; D and trimming were obtained from the DNA. The sample records around 150,000 clones, more than 70% of which are singletons. The ten largest clonotypes hold 3.1% of the sample.

This clone was counted between two and nine times. Its binding antigen is unknown. No base-level quality is on record; no much larger clone is a single base apart. Here is what the overall study found, with its caveats: The presence/absence analyses assumed that sequencing depth was roughly uniform across donors, and that assumption may not be true. According to a later genetic analysis, donors in an Asian-associated ancestry cluster had fewer N-insertions in productive TCRs than the approximately 700-donor mean. The authors suggested that the approach could potentially be generalized to other disease states and immunological phenotypes. In a later analysis, most CMV-associated TCR beta chains were found to appear HLA-restricted, with HLA associations seemingly driven largely by CMV exposure. Because HLA typing was unavailable for some donors at each locus, only the typed subset was used in association tests. The study listed over 150 TCR beta chains as associated with cytomegalovirus. Immune exposure information for the cohort was limited to CMV serostatus. Most TCR sequences were seen in very few donors, while some public TCRs were found in many individuals. Assigning TCR associations to individual alleles was difficult when HLA alleles, especially DR and DQ, strongly co-occurred. An association between a missense DCLRE1C variant and V-gene and J-gene trimming of TCR beta chains was found in a later genetic analysis and replicated in an independent cohort. A further reported finding was that TCR beta sequences accurately predicted the HLA-A and HLA-B alleles for most subjects in the first cohort. In both the original and validation cohorts, the classifier was reported to diagnose cytomegalovirus status with high specificity and sensitivity. In a later analysis, HLA-associated TCR beta chains were found to be more clonally expanded and to have lower generation probabilities than equally common non-associated chains. In a later analysis, the rate of TCR association differed among HLA loci, with DRB1 alleles having the most associated TCRs and HLA-C alleles having the fewest. A later analysis reported that several top co-occurrence clusters appeared linked to parvovirus B19, influenza, CMV and Epstein-Barr virus. A cluster of highly shared sequence variants was judged likely to be a technical artifact of the sequencing pipeline. Because counts were too low, 15 or so rarely observed V segments, including chromosome 9 orphons, were excluded from the earlier analysis of fewer than 650 of the donors. A later analysis associated approximately 17,000 TCR beta sequences with specific HLA alleles at a false discovery rate of 0.05. The 87-base-pair reads could not distinguish some IMGT-functional V segments, including TRBV6-2 and TRBV6-3, so those segments were excluded. In vitro tests confirmed that three of the cytomegalovirus-associated TCR beta chains recognize cytomegalovirus antigens. In an earlier analysis of roughly 560 of the donors, most TCR beta V segments were observed in productive rearrangements about 87% or about 30% of the time, broadly matching IMGT annotations. Linkage disequilibrium might explain the correlated functional status among segregating V segments, but an unknown experimental factor could not be ruled out. This cohort had only TCR beta chains sequenced, and the lack of alpha or paired-chain data limited which features could be detected.

The CDR3 runs 16 amino acids, cysteine and phenylalanine included. Only the CDR3 part of the read is kept: 48 bases, read in frame from the first base. As encoded in the germline V gene, CDR1 is SGDLS while CDR2 is YYNGEE. V and J are trimmed by 3 bases and 0 bases, and the gene matches miss 4 bases of the junction. In total, roughly 670 healthy bone marrow donors made up the cohort. At the time of sampling, every cohort member was nominally healthy, though immune exposures that went unrecorded were likely present. The donor tested CMV seronegative, placing the donor among the roughly 340 seronegative members of the cohort. A peripheral blood sample was provided by each donor, and peripheral blood mononuclear cells were used for TCR beta sequencing. Genomic DNA extraction from the blood cell samples was performed with the Qiagen DNeasy Blood Extraction Kit.

This TCR came from a man aged 40-49 years in good health and CMV-seronegative. The specimen sequenced was PBMCs. This chain is built from TRBV9 and TRBJ2-2; 8 middle bases align to TRBD2. The DNA is TGTGCCAGCAGCGCCAGCGGGGGTCCGAACACCGGGGAGCTGTTTTTT. It specifies CASSASGGPNTGELFF.